This T cell receptor (beta chain) was captured by sequencing in a study of T cell responses to AZD1222 COVID-19 vaccine. Study details: Pooled together were second doses at about 4 or about 12 weeks.

Data came from immunoSEQ multiplex PCR; TCRdb stores just in-frame clones and leaves some out. The sample records around 180,000 clones, 90% to 95% being singletons. In the case of this clone: Its target is unknown.

General study results and limits: Reportedly, nearly half of unique spike TCRs recognized epitopes outside B.1.351/B.1.1.7 mutations.

In germline, CDR1 is MRHNA, CDR2 SNTAGT. The CDR3 sequence is 16 residues long. V lost 7 bases, J lost 5 bases, and 12 bases stayed unmatched. The sample consisted of peripheral blood, taken on day 0 of AZD1222 vaccination. The genes are TRBV6-4 and TRBJ1-5, with 9 bases matching TRBD1. This sequence was found in an adult in good health. CDR3 in amino acids: CASTQPGQGRDQPQHF. The CDR3 nucleotides read TGTGCCAGCACCCAACCGGGACAGGGAAGAGATCAGCCCCAGCATTTT.